This T cell receptor (beta chain) was obtained from a study of cytomegalovirus exposure and HLA in healthy donors. Study-wide findings and caveats: Specificity of three CMV-associated chains for CMV antigens was verified in vitro. Rarity characterized most TCR sequences, yet some public TCRs appeared in many donors. The TCR clusters that emerged in the first cohort tended, a later analysis found, to co-occur in the 120 or so validation repertoires.

The CDR3 has 13 amino acids. Germline loops: CDR1 LGHNA, CDR2 YSLEER. The V end was cut by 8 bases, the J end by 4 bases, with 14 bases between. Remarks on this clone: Antigen unknown.

TCRdb's table, derived via immunoSEQ multiplex PCR, lists solely in-frame clones and lacks some. The sample includes some 100,000 clones, almost 90% of them seen just once. Separation from the approximately 720-subject first cohort characterized the approximately 120-subject validation cohort, to which the donors belonged. The V call is TRBV4-3, the J call TRBJ1-2; D remains ambiguous. The sequence derives from a woman under 30 in good health and CMV-seronegative. Sequences were obtained from PBMCs. The CDR3 coding sequence is TGCGCCAGCGGCATGGCTGAGGGCTATGGCTACACCTTC. This gives the protein CASGMAEGYGYTF.